This TCR beta chain was identified during a study of T cells in Graves' hyperthyroidism and ophthalmopathy. Researchers defined stable Graves' hyperthyroidism as no ophthalmopathy progression within 18 months. TCR beta CDR3 region amplification was performed from RNA transcripts. The TCR CDR3 first-round RT-PCR relied on the HTBI primer set. TCRdb ran MiXCR on the multiplex PCR reads and lists one entry per CDR3 protein. The repertoire includes 450,000 to 700,000 distinct CDR3 sequences, about half of them detected once, and around 8% sits in the top ten. The V and J ends lost 3 bases and 4 bases respectively, with 7 bases between them. The CDR3 consists of 12 residues. Germline lookup yields CDR1 SGHRS and CDR2 YFSETQ.

The chain is built from TRBV5-1 and TRBJ1-2; unclear D gene. Specimen: peripheral blood or thyroid tissue (not recorded which). The receptor was isolated from a woman aged 18 to 35 with Graves' hyperthyroidism. CDR3 nucleotides: TGCGCCAGCAGCTGGTATGGCTATGGCTACACCTTC. Protein: CASSWYGYGYTF.